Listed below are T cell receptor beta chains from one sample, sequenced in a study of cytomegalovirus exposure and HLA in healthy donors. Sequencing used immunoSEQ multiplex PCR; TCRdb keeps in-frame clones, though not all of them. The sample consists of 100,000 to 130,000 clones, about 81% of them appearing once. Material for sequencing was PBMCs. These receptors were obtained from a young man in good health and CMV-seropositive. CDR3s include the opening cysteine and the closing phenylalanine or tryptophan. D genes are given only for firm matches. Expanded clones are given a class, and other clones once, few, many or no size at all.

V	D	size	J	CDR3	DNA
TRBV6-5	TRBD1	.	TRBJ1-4	CASRPGTDGEKLFF	TGTGCCAGCAGGCCCGGGACAGACGGTGAAAAACTGTTTTTT
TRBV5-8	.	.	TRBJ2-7	CASSLDLSGAGEQYF	TGTGCCAGCAGCTTGGACTTGTCAGGCGCAGGAGAGCAGTACTTC
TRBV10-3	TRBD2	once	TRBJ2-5	CAISGGTSGGAVQGTQYF	TGTGCCATCAGTGGGGGGACTAGCGGGGGGGCCGTTCAAGGGACCCAGTACTTC
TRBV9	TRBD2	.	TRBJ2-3	CASSSTSGRLTQVPQYF	TGTGCCAGCAGCTCGACTAGCGGGCGACTCACACAAGTTCCGCAGTATTTT
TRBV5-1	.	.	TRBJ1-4	CASSSVGTLGEKLFF	TGCGCCAGCAGCTCAGTCGGGACACTCGGTGAAAAACTGTTTTTT
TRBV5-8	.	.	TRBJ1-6	CASSLEEYSSYNSPLHF	TGTGCCAGCAGCTTGGAGGAGTATAGCTCCTATAATTCACCCCTCCACTTT
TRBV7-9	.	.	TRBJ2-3	CASSPRGGGTDTQYF	TGTGCCAGCAGCCCAAGGGGGGGCGGCACAGATACGCAGTATTTT
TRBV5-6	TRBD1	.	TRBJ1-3	CASSFDRGSGNTIYF	TGTGCCAGCAGCTTCGACAGGGGGTCTGGAAACACCATATATTTT
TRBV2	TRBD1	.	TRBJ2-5	CATWTGGKTQYF	TGTGCCACCTGGACAGGGGGGAAGACCCAGTACTTC
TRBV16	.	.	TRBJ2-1	CASSPSGEGSYNEQFF	TGTGCCAGCAGCCCCTCAGGGGAGGGGTCCTACAATGAGCAGTTCTTC
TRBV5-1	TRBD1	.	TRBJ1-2	CASSNGQADGYTF	TGCGCCAGCAGCAACGGACAGGCTGATGGCTACACCTTC
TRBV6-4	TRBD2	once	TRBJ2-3	CASSRLAGVSDTQYF	TGTGCCAGCAGTCGACTAGCGGGGGTATCAGATACGCAGTATTTT
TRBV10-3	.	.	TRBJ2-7	CSATGTENSYEQYF	TGTTCAGCGACCGGGACTGAGAACTCCTACGAGCAGTACTTC
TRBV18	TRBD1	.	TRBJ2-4	CASSTGQKNIQYF	TGTGCCAGCTCAACGGGACAGAAAAACATTCAGTACTTC
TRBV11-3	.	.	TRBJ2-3	CASSLAPLTDTQYF	TGTGCCAGCAGCTTAGCCCCTCTCACAGATACGCAGTATTTT
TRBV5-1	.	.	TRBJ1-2	CASSSRQSEGYTF	TGCGCCAGCAGCTCCAGACAGTCGGAAGGCTACACCTTC
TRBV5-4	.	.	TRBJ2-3	CASTLRTGSTDTQYF	TGTGCCAGCACTCTACGCACAGGGAGCACAGATACGCAGTATTTT
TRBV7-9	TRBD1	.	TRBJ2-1	CSSIPEQGANNEQFF	TGTTCCAGCATCCCCGAGCAGGGGGCGAATAATGAGCAGTTCTTC
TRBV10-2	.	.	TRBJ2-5	CASSGASASEETQYF	TGCGCCAGCAGTGGAGCTAGCGCCTCAGAAGAGACCCAGTACTTC
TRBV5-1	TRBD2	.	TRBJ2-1	CASSLPTSGGALHTREQFF	TGCGCCAGCAGCTTACCTACTAGCGGGGGGGCCCTTCACACCAGGGAGCAGTTCTTC
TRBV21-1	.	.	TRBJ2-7	CASSKGPTGGQDEQYF	TGTGCCAGCAGCAAAGGTCCGACAGGGGGCCAAGACGAGCAGTACTTC
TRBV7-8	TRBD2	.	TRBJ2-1	CASSLGRRGGHNEQFF	TGTGCCAGCAGCTTAGGACGGCGGGGGGGCCACAATGAGCAGTTCTTC
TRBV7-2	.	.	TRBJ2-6	CAAGLLGANVLTF	TGTGCCGCAGGGTTGCTTGGGGCCAACGTCCTGACTTTC